Within the sample, the clone carrying this TCR beta chain is medium-sized (0.01 to 0.1%). Antigen: not known. This record belongs to a study of a mutant IDH1 vaccine in newly diagnosed glioma. This sample's time point: week 23, last vaccination. Alongside topical imiquimod, each dose of vaccine comprised 300 ug of mutant IDH1 20-mer peptide. Profiling relied on immunoSEQ multiplex PCR, and the TCRdb table lists in-frame clones only, not all of them. The sample contains about 29,000 clones, over 80% of which appear only once. The germline V and J ends were trimmed by 0 bases and 7 bases, with 9 bases remaining between them. Germline CDR1 and CDR2: SGHNT and YENEEA. The CDR3 covers 13 residues.

Source: PBMCs, taken from a glioma patient whose treatment included an IDH1 peptide vaccine. This TCR was recovered from a woman under 30 with glioma. The chain recombines TRBV11-3 with TRBJ2-5; tentatively, D is TRBD1 or TRBD2 (5 bases each). CDR3 sequence: CASSLEGAGTQYF. DNA for the CDR3: TGTGCCAGCAGCTTAGAAGGGGCGGGGACCCAGTACTTC.